Included here is one T cell receptor beta chain sequence, with context. The record originates from a study of blood T cell repertoires in COVID-19. On the study more broadly: T cells, B-cell-depleted T cells, or PBMCs supplied cDNA or gDNA.

Original data processing: Reference gene primer amplification gave estimated nucleated cell counts. This table comes from immunoSEQ multiplex PCR, and its TCRdb copy is limited to in-frame clones, with some not included. V and J calls and clone size come straight from that table; D and trimming were deduced from the DNA. The table records almost 55,000 clones, more than 75% of them present only once. Sample: peripheral blood. The sequence came from a human donor in a cohort sampled during active COVID-19.

CDR3 protein: CASSFGVYGHIPDTQYF. CDR3 DNA: TGTGCCAGCAGCTTTGGCGTATATGGACACATTCCCGATACGCAGTATTTT. The rearrangement links TRBV5-6 to TRBJ2-3, with D tentatively TRBD1 (5 bases). Germline CDR1 is SGHDT and CDR2 is YYEEEE. This CDR3 comprises 17 residues. V lost 2 bases and J lost 6, with 22 bases in between.